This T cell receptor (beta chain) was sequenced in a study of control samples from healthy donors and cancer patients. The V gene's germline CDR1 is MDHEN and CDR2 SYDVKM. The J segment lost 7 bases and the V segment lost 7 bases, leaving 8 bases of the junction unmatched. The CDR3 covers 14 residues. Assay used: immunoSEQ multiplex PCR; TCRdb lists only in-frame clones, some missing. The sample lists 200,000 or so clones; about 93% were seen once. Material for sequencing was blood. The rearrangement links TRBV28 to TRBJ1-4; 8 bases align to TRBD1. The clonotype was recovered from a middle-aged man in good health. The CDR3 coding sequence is TGTGCCAGCAAGGGGGGGACAGGCCGTGAAAAACTGTTTTTT. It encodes CASKGGTGREKLFF.